These 12 T cell receptor beta chains share one sample of origin, sequenced in a study of blood T cell repertoires in COVID-19. Generated by immunoSEQ multiplex PCR, the TCRdb table keeps only in-frame clones and is missing some. The sample has around 300,000 clones; roughly 90% are singletons. Sequenced input: peripheral blood. These receptors originate from a young woman with COVID-19, enrolled during active disease.

The V and J genes are TRBV20-1 and TRBJ1-2; D is unresolved. CDR1 is DFQATT, CDR2 SNEGSKA, per germline (reference sequence). The germline V and J ends were trimmed by 3 bases and 0 bases, with 5 bases remaining between them. CDR3 size: 12 residues. CDR3 amino acids: CSASPANYGYTF. CDR3 in DNA: TGCAGTGCTAGTCCGGCTAACTATGGCTACACCTTC.

The chain uses TRBV15 and TRBJ2-3; 10 bases map to TRBD2. This CDR3 is 15 amino acids long. V lost 5 bases to trimming and J lost 6 bases; unmatched junction nucleotides: 8. CDR1 LNHNV and CDR2 YYDKDF come from the germline V gene (reference sequence). The CDR3 sequence is CATSSGTSAADTQYF. CDR3 in DNA: TGTGCCACCAGCTCCGGGACTAGCGCCGCCGATACGCAGTATTTT.

The chain links TRBV10-2 to TRBJ2-2, with a tentative D call TRBD2 (5 bases). The germline V gene encodes CDR1 WSHSY and CDR2 SAAADI. Trimming shortened V by 7 bases and J by 2 bases, and 11 bases separated the two germline ends. There are 14 residues in the CDR3. CDR3 in amino acids: CASMRAANTGELFF. The CDR3 DNA reads TGCGCCAGCATGAGAGCGGCCAACACCGGGGAGCTGTTTTTT.

CDR3: CASSYRRSSGNTIYF. CDR3 in DNA: TGTGCCAGCAGTTACCGACGGAGCTCTGGAAACACCATATATTTT. The chain couples TRBV6-5 to TRBJ1-3, with D unclear. Per the germline V gene, CDR1 is MNHEY and CDR2 is SVGAGI. The CDR3 contains 15 residues. V was trimmed by 2 bases and J by 0 bases, leaving 8 bases between them.

This chain uses TRBV19 with TRBJ2-2, with D possibly being TRBD1 (6 bases). V lost 4 bases, J lost 1 base, and 13 bases lay in between. The CDR3 spans 16 residues. Germline V gene sequence: CDR1 LNHDA, CDR2 SQIVND (reference sequence). CDR3 protein: CASSTYRVENTGELFF. CDR3 bases: TGTGCCAGTAGTACTTACAGGGTGGAGAACACCGGGGAGCTGTTTTTT. Full variable domain (rest looked up from reference TRBV19 and TRBJ2-2): DGGITQSPKYLFRKEGQNVTLSCEQNLNHDAMYWYRQDPGQGLRLIYYSQIVNDFQKGDIAEGYSVSREKKESFPLTVTSAQKNPTAFYLCASSTYRVENTGELFFGEGSRLTVL.

This clone occurred once. The rearrangement uses TRBV3-1 (or the pseudogene TRBV3-2) and TRBJ1-5, with 9 positions matching TRBD1. J gave up 9 bases and V 5 bases, and 5 bases lay outside the gene matches. CDR3 length equals 13 residues. Germline values: CDR1 LGHDT, CDR2 YNNKEL (reference sequence). The CDR3 loop is CASSGDRGLPQHF. Here the CDR3 DNA reads TGTGCCAGCAGCGGAGACAGGGGGTTGCCCCAGCATTTT.

This chain uses TRBV10-3 with TRBJ2-1; D may be TRBD2 (5 bases). The CDR3 sequence is 16 residues long. Germline CDR1 and CDR2: ENHRY and SYGVKD. V lost 6 bases to trimming and J lost 7 bases, with 22 bases between them. CDR3 sequence: CAISRGSEREVNEQFF. The CDR3 DNA follows: TGTGCCATCAGCCGCGGGTCGGAGCGCGAAGTAAATGAGCAGTTCTTC.

This chain links TRBV7-3 with TRBJ2-1; TRBD1 might be the D (6 bases). V lost 3 bases and J lost 7, with 16 bases in between. CDR1 is SGHTA, CDR2 FQGTGA, per germline. The CDR3 has 15 residues. This chain's CDR3 is CASSFTLSGENEQFF. The CDR3 nucleotides are TGTGCCAGCAGCTTCACCCTGTCAGGGGAAAATGAGCAGTTCTTC.

V and J are TRBV2 and TRBJ2-7, with TRBD2 as a possible D gene (5 bases). Trimming left V 8 bases short and J 4 bases short, with 9 bases between. The CDR3 has 11 amino acids. Germline V gene data show CDR1 as SNHLY and CDR2 as FYNNEI. The CDR3 here is CASEREYEQYF. In nucleotides, the CDR3 is TGTGCCAGCGAAAGGGAGTACGAGCAGTACTTC.

The J gene is TRBJ1-1, the V gene TRBV15; 7 nucleotides agree with TRBD1. The CDR3 is 14 amino acids. CDR1 and CDR2 (germline): LNHNV, YYDKDF (reference sequence). Trimming took 5 bases from V and 4 from J; bases not matched to a gene: 7. In DNA, the CDR3 is TGTGCCACCAGCCGGGACAGAGGGAGCACTGAAGCTTTCTTT. It translates to CATSRDRGSTEAFF.

V usage is TRBV7-6 and J usage is TRBJ2-2; 9 nucleotides agree with TRBD1. Unmatched junction bases numbered 10, after V lost 5 bases and J lost 0 bases. The CDR3 consists of 18 residues. CDR1 is SGHVS and CDR2 is FNYEAQ in the germline V gene. The CDR3 here is CASSGLDRGLANTGELFF. The CDR3 DNA reads TGTGCCAGCAGCGGCTTGGACAGGGGATTGGCGAACACCGGGGAGCTGTTTTTT.

The J gene is TRBJ1-1, the V gene TRBV27, with TRBD1 identical over 7 bases. Trimming at V came to 6 bases and at J to 8 bases, leaving 12 bases not matched to a gene. Germline V gene lookup returns CDR1 MNHEY and CDR2 SMNVEV (reference sequence). CDR3 length: 14 residues. This CDR3 reads CASSVKVWTGEAFF. In DNA, the CDR3 is TGTGCCAGCAGCGTAAAGGTATGGACAGGCGAAGCTTTCTTT.